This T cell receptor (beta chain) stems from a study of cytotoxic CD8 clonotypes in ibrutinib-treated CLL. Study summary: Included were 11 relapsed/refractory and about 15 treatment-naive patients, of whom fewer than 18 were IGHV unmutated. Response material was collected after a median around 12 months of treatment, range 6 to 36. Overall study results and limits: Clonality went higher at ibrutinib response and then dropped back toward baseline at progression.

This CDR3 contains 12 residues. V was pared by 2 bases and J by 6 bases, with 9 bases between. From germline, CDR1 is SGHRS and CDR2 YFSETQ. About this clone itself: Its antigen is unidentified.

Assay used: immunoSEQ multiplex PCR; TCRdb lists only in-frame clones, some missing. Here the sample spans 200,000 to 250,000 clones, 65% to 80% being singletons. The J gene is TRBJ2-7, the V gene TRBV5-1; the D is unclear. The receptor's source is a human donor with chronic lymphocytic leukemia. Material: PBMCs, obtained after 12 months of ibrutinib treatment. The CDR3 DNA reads TGCGCCAGCAGCTTCCAAGGGATCGAGCAGTACTTC. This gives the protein CASSFQGIEQYF.